The 25 T cell receptor beta chains below were found in one sample sequenced in a study of PD-1 blockade in classical Hodgkin lymphoma. After autologous stem cell transplantation all patients relapsed, and prior brentuximab vedotin exposure differed between cohorts. The data were produced by immunoSEQ multiplex PCR, yet TCRdb's version contains in-frame clones alone and is incomplete. The sample lists around 65,000 clones, roughly 88% occurring once. Sequencing was performed on peripheral blood mononuclear cells (PBMCs), taken at baseline. These receptors were collected from a human donor with classical Hodgkin lymphoma.

This clone occurred once. The rearrangement joins TRBV7-7 to TRBJ1-1; TRBD1 is a possible D gene (6 bases). The CDR3 runs to 13 residues. V was shortened by 4 bases and J by 1 base, with 7 bases between the two germline ends. Germline CDR1 SSHAT, CDR2 FNYEAQ (reference sequence). The CDR3 DNA reads as TGTGCCAGCAGCTCAGGGGAGAACACTGAAGCTTTCTTT. It encodes CASSSGENTEAFF.

V usage is TRBV6-5 and J usage is TRBJ2-1, with D tentatively TRBD1 (5 bases). The ends were cut back, 0 bases at V and 7 bases at J, with 7 bases in the middle. Germline CDR1 is MNHEY and CDR2 is SVGAGI. The length of the CDR3 is 13 residues. This CDR3 is CASSYSGRNEQFF. The DNA of the CDR3 is TGTGCCAGCAGTTACTCGGGGCGGAATGAGCAGTTCTTC.

J is TRBJ2-2 and V is TRBV10-3; 10 bases are shared with TRBD1. CDR1 is ENHRY, CDR2 SYGVKD, per germline. V gave up 11 bases and J gave up 3 bases; unmatched junction bases: 6. The CDR3 is 14 amino acids. For the CDR3, the DNA is TGTGCCGCCACCGGGACAGGGGACACCGGGGAGCTGTTTTTT. Its protein product is CAATGTGDTGELFF.

The V and J genes are TRBV19 and TRBJ2-5, with D possibly being TRBD1 or TRBD2 (5 bases each). CDR1 and CDR2 (germline): LNHDA, SQIVND (reference sequence). The CDR3 runs 14 residues. The germline V and J ends were trimmed by 5 bases and 5 bases, with 15 bases remaining between them. The CDR3 is CASSFGTLSETQYF. CDR3 nucleotides: TGTGCCAGTAGTTTCGGGACCTTATCGGAGACCCAGTACTTC.

The gene calls are TRBV29-1 and TRBJ2-5, with 8 bases matching TRBD1. Germline lookup yields CDR1 SQVTM and CDR2 ANQGSEA. The CDR3 loop spans 13 amino acids. V was clipped by 7 bases and J by 5 bases; unmatched bases: 9. The CDR3 coding sequence is TGCAGCGCGGCGCAGGGGGCGGGGGAGACCCAGTACTTC. Amino acids: CSAAQGAGETQYF.

This clone has more than one count but fewer than ten. The chain uses TRBV7-3 and TRBJ1-6; D perhaps matches TRBD1 (5 bases). The CDR3 runs 20 residues. The germline V and J ends were trimmed by 1 base and 6 bases, with 25 bases remaining between them. Germline V gene data show CDR1 as SGHTA and CDR2 as FQGTGA. The CDR3 DNA follows: TGTGCCAGCAGCTTAATACGCAGGCGGGAGGGGTTGATTACTAATTCACCCCTCCACTTT. It specifies CASSLIRRREGLITNSPLHF. The variable domain in full, with the rest retrieved from reference TRBV7-3 and TRBJ1-6, is GAGVSQTPSNKVTEKGKYVELRCDPISGHTALYWYRQSLGQGPEFLIYFQGTGAADDSGLPNDRFFAVRPEGSVSTLKIQRTERGDSAVYLCASSLIRRREGLITNSPLHFGNGTRLTVT.

The rearrangement links TRBV9 to TRBJ2-7; TRBD2 aligns across 7 bases. The junction had 3 bases not matched to a gene; V was cut back by 0 bases and J by 0 bases. The length of the CDR3 is 15 residues. Per germline, CDR1 SGDLS and CDR2 YYNGEE. The CDR3 loop reads CASSVGAGSSYEQYF. CDR3 in DNA: TGTGCCAGCAGCGTAGGAGCGGGGAGCTCCTACGAGCAGTACTTC.

This clone has a single count. The rearrangement links TRBV5-1 to TRBJ2-7, with D possibly being TRBD1 or TRBD2 (5 bases each). CDR1 and CDR2 (germline): SGHRS, YFSETQ. V dropped 5 bases and J dropped 0 bases, with 9 bases sitting between them. CDR3 length: 13 amino acids. The CDR3 nucleotides are TGCGCCAGCAGACGGGACGTCTCCTACGAGCAGTACTTC. The encoded protein is CASRRDVSYEQYF.

CDR3 bases: TGTGCCAGCAGCGTGCGTTACGAGCCCTACGAGCAGTACTTC. Translation: CASSVRYEPYEQYF. The rearrangement uses TRBV9 and TRBJ2-7, with D unresolved. The CDR3 spans 14 residues. The germline gives CDR1 SGDLS, CDR2 YYNGEE. Trimming removed 2 bases from V and 2 bases from J, with 11 bases in between.

The chain uses TRBV18 and TRBJ2-7; D gene ambiguous. The germline V and J ends were trimmed by 2 bases and 3 bases, with 14 bases remaining between them. CDR3 size: 15 residues. CDR1 is KGHSH, CDR2 LQKENI, per germline. In DNA, the CDR3 is TGTGCCAGCTCACCAGGGTCGGCGGCGAGCTACGAGCAGTACTTC. Residues: CASSPGSAASYEQYF.

Here the CDR3 DNA reads TGTGCCATCAGTGACCAGTATAGGTCGAACACTGAAGCTTTCTTT. It yields the protein CAISDQYRSNTEAFF. This chain joins TRBV10-3 and TRBJ1-1; D not resolved. The CDR3 extends over 15 amino acids. CDR1 is ENHRY, CDR2 SYGVKD, per germline. The germline V and J ends were trimmed by 3 bases and 1 base, with 12 bases remaining between them.

This chain uses TRBV7-6 with TRBJ2-1; D is perhaps TRBD1 (7 bases). There are 17 residues in the CDR3. From germline, CDR1 is SGHVS and CDR2 FNYEAQ. V was trimmed by 3 bases and J by 6 bases, leaving 21 bases between them. The CDR3 sequence is CASSFEPAGQTFNEQFF. The CDR3 nucleotides read TGTGCCAGCAGCTTCGAACCCGCGGGACAGACCTTCAATGAGCAGTTCTTC.

The chain is built from TRBV13 and TRBJ2-1, with D uncertain. Germline V CDR1 and CDR2: PRHDT, FYEKMQ (reference sequence). With 1 base removed from V and 9 bases from J, the gap between germline ends came to 7 bases. The CDR3 length is 12 residues. This chain's CDR3 is CASSLVSAEQFF. CDR3 coding DNA: TGTGCCAGCAGCTTAGTGTCAGCTGAGCAGTTCTTC. Combining the CDR3 with reference TRBV13 and TRBJ2-1 gives the whole variable domain AAGVIQSPRHLIKEKRETATLKCYPIPRHDTVYWYQQGPGQDPQFLISFYEKMQSDKGSIPDRFSAQQFSDYHSELNMSSLELGDSALYFCASSLVSAEQFFGPGTRLTVL.

The chain carries TRBV10-3 and TRBJ2-2, with D perhaps TRBD1 (6 bases). Trimming shortened V by 3 bases and J by 5 bases, and 19 bases separated the two germline ends. Germline CDR1 is ENHRY and CDR2 is SYGVKD. The CDR3 length is 17 residues. CDR3 sequence: CAISDRDILRGTGELFF. CDR3 DNA: TGTGCCATCAGTGATAGGGACATCCTAAGGGGGACCGGGGAGCTGTTTTTT.

Written as DNA, the CDR3 is TGTGCCTGGAGGGGACGGGGAGGCTACGAGCAGTACTTC. Its translation is CAWRGRGGYEQYF. This chain links TRBV30 with TRBJ2-7; possibly TRBD2 for D (6 bases). Trimming took 3 bases from V and 3 from J, leaving 12 bases between them. Germline CDR1 and CDR2: GTSNPN and SVGIG (reference sequence). The CDR3 runs 13 residues.

The V and J genes are TRBV5-1 and TRBJ2-7; tentatively, D is TRBD1 or TRBD2 (6 bases each). The CDR3 sequence is 14 residues long. Trimming removed 4 bases from V and 3 bases from J, with 14 bases in between. Germline-derived CDR1 and CDR2 are SGHRS and YFSETQ. DNA for the CDR3: TGCGCCAGCAGCCCAGAGGGGGGCTTCTACGAGCAGTACTTC. It encodes CASSPEGGFYEQYF. The whole variable domain, remainder taken from reference TRBV5-1 and TRBJ2-7, is KAGVTQTPRYLIKTRGQQVTLSCSPISGHRSVSWYQQTPGQGLQFLFEYFSETQRNKGNFPGRFSGRQFSNSRSEMNVSTLELGDSALYLCASSPEGGFYEQYFGPGTRLTVT.

This chain links TRBV5-5 with TRBJ1-6; D remains unclear. V was shortened by 1 base and J by 6 bases, with 8 bases between the two germline ends. The CDR3 sequence is 14 residues long. Germline assignment: CDR1 SGHKS and CDR2 YYEKEE (reference sequence). The CDR3 bases are TGTGCCAGCAGCTTGATTGGTGTTAATTCACCCCTCCACTTT. Translated: CASSLIGVNSPLHF.

The chain combines TRBV5-1 with TRBJ1-2; unclear D gene. CDR3 size: 16 residues. Germline values: CDR1 SGHRS, CDR2 YFSETQ. Trimming stripped 0 bases from V and 4 bases from J, with 16 bases between. The DNA for the CDR3 is TGCGCCAGCAGCTTGGCGGCGGATGGGTTGGGCTATGGCTACACCTTC. Translated, it gives CASSLAADGLGYGYTF. The full variable domain, rest sourced from reference TRBV5-1 and TRBJ1-2, is KAGVTQTPRYLIKTRGQQVTLSCSPISGHRSVSWYQQTPGQGLQFLFEYFSETQRNKGNFPGRFSGRQFSNSRSEMNVSTLELGDSALYLCASSLAADGLGYGYTFGSGTRLTVV.

This chain connects TRBV21-1 to TRBJ2-4; the DNA was not used to check the table's D call, TRBD1. TRBV21-1 is tagged as a pseudogene. The CDR3 has 16 amino acids. CDR3 amino acids: CASSRQGIGARNIQYF. As DNA, the CDR3 is TGTGCCAGCAGCCGACAGGGAATTGGGGCCAGAAACATTCAGTACTTC.

The J gene is TRBJ2-5, the V gene TRBV7-2; maybe TRBD1 (5 bases). The CDR3 is 14 residues long. Between the trimmed V and J ends, which lost 6 bases and 5 bases, there was a span of 16 bases. Per the germline V gene, CDR1 is SGHTA and CDR2 is FQGNSA. The CDR3 reads CASSTQGIVETQYF. The CDR3 coding sequence is TGTGCCAGCAGTACCCAGGGAATAGTGGAGACCCAGTACTTC. The entire variable domain, with the rest obtained from reference TRBV7-2 and TRBJ2-5, is as follows: GAGVSQSPSNKVTEKGKDVELRCDPISGHTALYWYRQSLGQGLEFLIYFQGNSAPDKSGLPSDRFSAERTGGSVSTLTIQRTQQEDSAVYLCASSTQGIVETQYFGPGTRLLVL.

The chain employs TRBV6-5 and TRBJ2-3; TRBD2 matches at 13 bases. The length of the CDR3 is 15 residues. The V and J ends lost 7 bases and 7 bases, in that order; junction bases with no gene match: 8. Germline V CDR1 and CDR2: MNHEY, SVGAGI. The CDR3 bases are TGTGCCAGCACTCGGACTAGCGGGGGCTTCAATACGCAGTATTTT. Amino acids: CASTRTSGGFNTQYF.

This clone has more than one count but fewer than ten. The chain couples TRBV6-1 to TRBJ2-3; 10 nucleotides agree with TRBD2. The CDR3 consists of 19 residues. CDR1 MNHNS and CDR2 SASEGT come from the germline V gene. The V segment lost 3 bases and the J segment 0 bases; nucleotides outside the gene matches: 12. The CDR3 region is CASSDPPGSGGTSTDTQYF. Here the CDR3 DNA reads TGTGCCAGCAGTGATCCTCCGGGTAGCGGGGGGACTAGCACAGATACGCAGTATTTT.

The count of this clone is one. The V gene is TRBV13, the J gene TRBJ2-5; D is possibly TRBD2 (6 bases). CDR1 is PRHDT and CDR2 is FYEKMQ in the germline V gene (reference sequence). This CDR3 has 12 residues. The ends were cut back, 5 bases at V and 4 bases at J, with 8 bases in the middle. This chain's CDR3 is CASSARGETQYF. The CDR3 DNA reads TGTGCCAGCAGCGCGCGGGGAGAGACCCAGTACTTC. The full variable domain, with the rest looked up from reference TRBV13 and TRBJ2-5, is AAGVIQSPRHLIKEKRETATLKCYPIPRHDTVYWYQQGPGQDPQFLISFYEKMQSDKGSIPDRFSAQQFSDYHSELNMSSLELGDSALYFCASSARGETQYFGPGTRLLVL.

The chain combines TRBV6-6 with TRBJ1-5; a possible D gene is TRBD1 (5 bases). The CDR3 consists of 16 residues. Trimming stripped 6 bases from V and 5 bases from J, with 20 bases between. The germline gives CDR1 MNHNY, CDR2 SVGAGI (reference sequence). The CDR3 bases are TGTGCCAGCAGGAACCTCCGAGGCAGGGCCGATCAGCCCCAGCATTTT. Its translation: CASRNLRGRADQPQHF.

This clone is termed medium-sized (0.01 to 0.1%). The chain links TRBV5-6 to TRBJ2-7; D tentatively fits TRBD1 or TRBD2 (5 bases each). CDR1 and CDR2 from the germline V gene are SGHDT and YYEEEE. The CDR3 extends over 15 amino acids. Between the trimmed V and J ends, which lost 4 bases and 6 bases, there was a span of 20 bases. The CDR3 region is CASSVPGASWGEQYF. In DNA form, the CDR3 reads TGTGCCAGCAGCGTTCCCGGGGCCTCATGGGGCGAGCAGTACTTC.